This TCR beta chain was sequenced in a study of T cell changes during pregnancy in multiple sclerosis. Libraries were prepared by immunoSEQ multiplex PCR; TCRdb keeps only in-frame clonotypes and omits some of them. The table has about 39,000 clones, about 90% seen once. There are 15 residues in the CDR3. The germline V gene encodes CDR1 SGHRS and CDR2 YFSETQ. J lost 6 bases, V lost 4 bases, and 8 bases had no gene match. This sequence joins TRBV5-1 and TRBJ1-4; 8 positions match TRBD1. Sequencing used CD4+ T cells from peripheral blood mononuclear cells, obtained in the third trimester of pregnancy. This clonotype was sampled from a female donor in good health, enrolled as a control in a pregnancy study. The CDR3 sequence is CASSPGDRMDEKLFF. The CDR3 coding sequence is TGCGCCAGCAGCCCGGGGGACAGGATGGATGAAAAACTGTTTTTT.